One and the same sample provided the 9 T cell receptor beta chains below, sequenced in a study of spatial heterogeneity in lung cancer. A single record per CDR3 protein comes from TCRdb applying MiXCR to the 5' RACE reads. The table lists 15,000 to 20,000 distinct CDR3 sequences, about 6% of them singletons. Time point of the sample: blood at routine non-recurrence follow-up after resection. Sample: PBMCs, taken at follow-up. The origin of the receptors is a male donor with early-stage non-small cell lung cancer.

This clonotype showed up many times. DNA of the CDR3: TGTGCCAGCAGTCCCCATGACAGGGTTTCACCCCTCCACTTT. Its protein is CASSPHDRVSPLHF. V gene TRBV28 combines with J gene TRBJ1-6, with 7 bases matching TRBD1. V lost 5 bases, J lost 9 bases, and 7 bases stayed unmatched. This CDR3 is 14 amino acids long. Germline CDR1 MDHEN, CDR2 SYDVKM.

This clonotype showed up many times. The CDR3 nucleotides are TGTGCCAGCACCAGACGAAGCGGGTACGAGCAGTACTTC. Its translation is CASTRRSGYEQYF. The chain carries TRBV7-9 and TRBJ2-7; possibly TRBD2 for D (6 bases). There are 13 residues in the CDR3. Per germline, CDR1 SEHNR and CDR2 FQNEAQ (reference sequence). Between the trimmed V and J ends, which lost 7 bases and 4 bases, there was a span of 14 bases.

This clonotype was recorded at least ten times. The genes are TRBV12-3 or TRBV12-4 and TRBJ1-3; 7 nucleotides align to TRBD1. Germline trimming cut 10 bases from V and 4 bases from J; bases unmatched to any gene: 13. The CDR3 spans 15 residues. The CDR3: CATKQQGLGGNTIYF. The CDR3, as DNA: TGTGCCACCAAACAACAGGGGCTAGGAGGAAACACCATATATTTT.

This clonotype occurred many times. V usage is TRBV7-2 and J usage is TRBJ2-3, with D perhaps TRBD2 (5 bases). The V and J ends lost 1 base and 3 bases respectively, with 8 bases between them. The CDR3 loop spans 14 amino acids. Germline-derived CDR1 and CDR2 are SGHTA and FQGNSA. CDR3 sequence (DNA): TGTGCCAGCAGCTTAGACGGGAATACAGATACGCAGTATTTT. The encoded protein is CASSLDGNTDTQYF.

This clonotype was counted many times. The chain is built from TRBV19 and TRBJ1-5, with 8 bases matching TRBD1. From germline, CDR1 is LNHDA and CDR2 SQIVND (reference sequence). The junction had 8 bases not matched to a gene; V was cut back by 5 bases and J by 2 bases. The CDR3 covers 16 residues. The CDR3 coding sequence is TGTGCCAGTAGTCCGACAGGGGCTCAGGGCAATCAGCCCCAGCATTTT. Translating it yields CASSPTGAQGNQPQHF.

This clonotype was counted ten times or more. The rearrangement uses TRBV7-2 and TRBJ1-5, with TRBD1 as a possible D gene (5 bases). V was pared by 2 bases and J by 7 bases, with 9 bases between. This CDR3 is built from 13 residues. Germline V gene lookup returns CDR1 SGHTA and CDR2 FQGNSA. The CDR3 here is CASSLIEGQPQHF. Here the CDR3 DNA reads TGTGCCAGCAGCTTAATTGAGGGGCAGCCCCAGCATTTT. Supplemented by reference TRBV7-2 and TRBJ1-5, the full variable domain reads GAGVSQSPSNKVTEKGKDVELRCDPISGHTALYWYRQSLGQGLEFLIYFQGNSAPDKSGLPSDRFSAERTGGSVSTLTIQRTQQEDSAVYLCASSLIEGQPQHFGDGTRLSIL.

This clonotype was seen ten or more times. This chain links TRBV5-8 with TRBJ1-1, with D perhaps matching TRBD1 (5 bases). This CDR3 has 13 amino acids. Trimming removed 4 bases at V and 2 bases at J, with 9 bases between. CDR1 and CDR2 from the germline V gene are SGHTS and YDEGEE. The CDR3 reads CASSQDRNTEAFF. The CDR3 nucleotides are TGTGCCAGCAGCCAAGACAGAAACACTGAAGCTTTCTTT. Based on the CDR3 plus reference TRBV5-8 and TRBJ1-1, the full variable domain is EAGVTQSPTHLIKTRGQQATLRCSPISGHTSVYWYQQALGLGLQFLLWYDEGEERNRGNFPPRFSGRQFPNYSSELNVNALELEDSALYLCASSQDRNTEAFFGQGTRLTVV.

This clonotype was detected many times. CDR3 sequence reads: CASRPGRDRSGNTIYF. As DNA, the CDR3 is TGTGCCAGCCGACCGGGGAGGGACAGGAGTGGAAACACCATATATTTT. This sequence joins TRBV6-5 and TRBJ1-3; 8 bases map to TRBD1. CDR1 and CDR2 from the germline V gene are MNHEY and SVGAGI. The CDR3 runs 16 residues. Trimming took 8 bases from V and 3 from J; bases not matched to a gene: 12.

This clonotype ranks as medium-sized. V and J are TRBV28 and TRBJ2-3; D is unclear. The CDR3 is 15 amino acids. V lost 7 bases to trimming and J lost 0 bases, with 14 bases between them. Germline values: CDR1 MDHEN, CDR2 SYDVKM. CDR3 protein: CASTYSVASTDTQYF. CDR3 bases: TGTGCCAGCACGTATTCGGTCGCTAGCACAGATACGCAGTATTTT.